Each of the 28 T cell receptor beta chains below was sequenced from the same sample in a study of somatic mutations in cytotoxic T cells in rheumatoid arthritis. Profiling relied on immunoSEQ multiplex PCR, and the TCRdb table lists in-frame clones only, not all of them. The repertoire holds roughly 20,000 clones, with roughly 80% as singletons. Source material: CD8+ T cells sorted from blood. The receptors come from a woman aged 60-75 years in good health.

Comment on this clone: At one end the junction does not follow the germline gene, possibly because of a read error. The chain recombines TRBV19 with TRBJ2-7; D possibly corresponds to TRBD1 (5 bases). CDR1 and CDR2 (germline): LNHDA, SQIVND (reference sequence). The CDR3 consists of 11 residues. The CDR3: CASSIGGETVF. The CDR3 bases are TGTGCCAGTAGTATAGGGGGCGAGACAGTCTTC.

Relative to its sample, this clone is medium-sized. The sample contains more than one DNA sequence encoding this CDR3. This chain links TRBV9 with TRBJ1-1; D possibly corresponds to TRBD1 (5 bases). The V end lost 0 bases, the J end lost 0 bases, and 9 bases lay between the germline ends. This CDR3 contains 15 residues. The V gene's germline CDR1 is SGDLS and CDR2 YYNGEE. The CDR3 nucleotides are TGTGCCAGCAGCGTAGACCCGGACATGAACACTGAAGCTTTCTTT. This encodes CASSVDPDMNTEAFF.

The genes are TRBV11-1 and TRBJ1-1; D gene unclear. The CDR3 extends over 19 amino acids. V dropped 7 bases and J dropped 0 bases, with 27 bases sitting between them. Germline loops: CDR1 SGHAT, CDR2 FQDESV (reference sequence). The CDR3 DNA reads TGTGCCAGCACCACCCGAGGAGGAGCGGACGGGTTCATGAACACTGAAGCTTTCTTT. This translates into CASTTRGGADGFMNTEAFF. The full variable domain, in which reference TRBV11-1 and TRBJ1-1 provide the parts outside the CDR3, is EAEVAQSPRYKITEKSQAVAFWCDPISGHATLYWYRQILGQGPELLVQFQDESVVDDSQLPKDRFSAERLKGVDSTLKIQPAELGDSAMYLCASTTRGGADGFMNTEAFFGQGTRLTVV.

This clone was recorded once. The V call is TRBV20-1, the J call TRBJ2-7; D might be TRBD1 (6 bases). V was trimmed by 6 bases and J by 5 bases, leaving 11 bases between them. The germline gives CDR1 DFQATT, CDR2 SNEGSKA (reference sequence). CDR3 length equals 11 residues. In nucleotides, the CDR3 is TGCAGTGCCAACAGGGTTGACGAGCAGTACTTC. Its translation is CSANRVDEQYF.

The chain joins TRBV27 to TRBJ1-5, with no clear D. V was pared by 8 bases and J by 3 bases, with 14 bases between. Germline V gene lookup returns CDR1 MNHEY and CDR2 SMNVEV (reference sequence). The CDR3 covers 14 residues. The CDR3 coding sequence is TGTGCCAGCGGCCCAGTGGGGTTCAATCAGCCCCAGCATTTT. Translating it yields CASGPVGFNQPQHF.

The genes are TRBV5-6 and TRBJ2-7; maybe TRBD2 (6 bases). Germline lookup yields CDR1 SGHDT and CDR2 YYEEEE. V gave up 0 bases and J gave up 3 bases, with 13 bases separating them. CDR3 length: 15 residues. CDR3 coding DNA: TGTGCCAGCAGCTTGGGGGGGGAGGTCCTCTACGAGCAGTACTTC. Protein product: CASSLGGEVLYEQYF.

The chain combines TRBV5-4 with TRBJ1-2; no clear D. Germline V lookup: CDR1 SGHNT, CDR2 YYREEE (reference sequence). This CDR3 contains 15 residues. The V end was cut by 3 bases, the J end by 2 bases, with 14 bases between. The CDR3 nucleotides are TGTGCCAGCAGCTACGCTCCCTCCTCCAACTATGGCTACACCTTC. Translation: CASSYAPSSNYGYTF.

This chain links TRBV2 with TRBJ1-1; no definite D call. V was cut by 7 bases and J by 2 bases, with 8 bases left in between. CDR1 and CDR2 (germline): SNHLY, FYNNEI. This CDR3 region has 12 residues. CDR3 bases: TGTGCCAGCAATCCTCGTAACACTGAAGCTTTCTTT. Protein product: CASNPRNTEAFF.

The J gene is TRBJ1-1, the V gene TRBV6-5; D unresolved. The CDR3 totals 14 residues. The germline V gene encodes CDR1 MNHEY and CDR2 SVGAGI. Trimming pared 5 bases from V and 0 bases from J, leaving 10 bases between. DNA of the CDR3: TGTGCCAGCAGTGAAGTGCCGGTGAACACTGAAGCTTTCTTT. It translates to CASSEVPVNTEAFF.

The chain couples TRBV9 to TRBJ2-5; tentatively, D is TRBD1 or TRBD2 (7 bases each). Germline V lookup: CDR1 SGDLS, CDR2 YYNGEE. V lost 7 bases to trimming and J lost 5 bases, with 12 bases between them. The CDR3 extends over 12 amino acids. This CDR3 is CASGRGGETQYF. CDR3 DNA: TGTGCCAGCGGCAGGGGGGGTGAGACCCAGTACTTC.

The chain carries TRBV12-5 and TRBJ1-1, with D hard to call. The CDR3 is 14 amino acids. Trimming took off 1 base at V and 1 base at J, with 7 bases between the two ends. CDR1 LGHNT and CDR2 FRNRAP come from the germline V gene. The CDR3 nucleotides read TGTGCTAGTGGTTTGGATGGGTCGAACACTGAAGCTTTCTTT. The encoded protein is CASGLDGSNTEAFF.

V is TRBV28 and J is TRBJ2-7; TRBD2 is a possible D gene (6 bases). The CDR3 has 18 amino acids. Trimming removed 1 base at V and 2 bases at J, with 21 bases between. Germline lookup yields CDR1 MDHEN and CDR2 SYDVKM. As DNA, the CDR3 is TGTGCCAGCAGTTTATTCAGGGACCGGGAGCGACAAGCCTACGAGCAGTACTTC. Translation: CASSLFRDRERQAYEQYF. Combining the CDR3 with reference TRBV28 and TRBJ2-7 gives the whole variable domain DVKVTQSSRYLVKRTGEKVFLECVQDMDHENMFWYRQDPGLGLRLIYFSYDVKMKEKGDIPEGYSVSREKKERFSLILESASTNQTSMYLCASSLFRDRERQAYEQYFGPGTRLTVT.

The genes are TRBV11-1 and TRBJ2-1; D is possibly TRBD2 (6 bases). CDR1 and CDR2 from the germline V gene are SGHAT and FQDESV (reference sequence). The CDR3 length is 16 residues. Between the trimmed V and J ends, which lost 0 bases and 2 bases, there was a span of 11 bases. The CDR3 DNA reads as TGTGCCAGCAGCTTAGCGTTAGCGGAAACCTACAATGAGCAGTTCTTC. Translated: CASSLALAETYNEQFF.

This clone was seen a single time. V is TRBV5-1 and J is TRBJ2-7; tentatively, D is TRBD1 or TRBD2 (6 bases each). CDR3 size: 17 residues. The V and J ends lost 3 bases and 5 bases respectively, with 24 bases between them. Germline CDR1 is SGHRS and CDR2 is YFSETQ. The CDR3 DNA reads as TGCGCCAGCAGCTGGGACAAAACGGGGGTATTGTCCCACGAGCAGTACTTC. This sequence encodes CASSWDKTGVLSHEQYF.

The gene calls are TRBV2 and TRBJ1-5, with D possibly being TRBD1 (5 bases). Trimming took 1 base from V and 2 from J, leaving 9 bases between them. This CDR3 comprises 15 residues. Germline V CDR1 and CDR2: SNHLY, FYNNEI. The CDR3: CASSEEAGRNQPQHF. The CDR3 DNA is TGTGCCAGCAGTGAAGAGGCGGGACGCAATCAGCCCCAGCATTTT.

The chain has TRBV5-5 and TRBJ2-3, with 8 bases aligning to TRBD1. Germline values: CDR1 SGHKS, CDR2 YYEKEE (reference sequence). The CDR3 length is 18 residues. After removal of 4 bases from V and 4 bases from J, the junction contained 17 bases not matched to a gene. The CDR3 loop reads CASSRTGSVLSSADTQYF. CDR3 in DNA: TGTGCCAGCAGCCGGACAGGGTCCGTCCTCTCTTCCGCAGATACGCAGTATTTT.

There are a few counts of this clone. V is TRBV25-1 and J is TRBJ1-1, with a weak D call TRBD1 (6 bases). Trimming shortened V by 8 bases and J by 6 bases, and 16 bases separated the two germline ends. Germline V CDR1 and CDR2: MGHDK, SYGVNS. The CDR3 sequence is 13 residues long. The CDR3 spells CASSRGGFAEAFF. DNA for the CDR3: TGTGCCAGCTCGAGGGGGGGTTTCGCTGAAGCTTTCTTT. Using reference TRBV25-1 and TRBJ1-1 for the parts outside the CDR3, the full variable domain is EADIYQTPRYLVIGTGKKITLECSQTMGHDKMYWYQQDPGMELHLIHYSYGVNSTEKGDLSSESTVSRIRTEHFPLTLESARPSHTSQYLCASSRGGFAEAFFGQGTRLTVV.

This clone was seen only once. This chain links TRBV2 with TRBJ1-2, with 7 bases matching TRBD1. Germline V gives CDR1 SNHLY, CDR2 FYNNEI. The V segment lost 5 bases and the J segment 7 bases; nucleotides outside the gene matches: 13. The CDR3 is 15 amino acids. The DNA of the CDR3 is TGTGCCAGCAGTAGTGTTCAGGGGGTTAGTCGTGGCTACACCTTC. Translation: CASSSVQGVSRGYTF.

This clone has a handful of counts. The same CDR3 also results from other DNA sequences found in this sample. The chain combines TRBV5-1 with TRBJ1-1, with 7 positions matching TRBD1. This CDR3 contains 14 residues. Germline assignment: CDR1 SGHRS and CDR2 YFSETQ. J gave up 3 bases and V 0 bases, and 2 bases lay outside the gene matches. CDR3 nucleotides: TGCGCCAGCAGCTTGGAAGGGGGCTACACTGAAGCTTTCTTT. Protein product: CASSLEGGYTEAFF.

The genes are TRBV2 and TRBJ1-5, with D hard to call. The CDR3 spans 11 residues. Trimming cost V 4 bases and J 7 bases, with 5 bases left between them. From germline, CDR1 is SNHLY and CDR2 FYNNEI. This chain's CDR3 is CASSAGQPQHF. CDR3 coding DNA: TGTGCCAGCAGTGCGGGGCAGCCCCAGCATTTT. Full variable domain (outside the CDR3, taken from reference TRBV2 and TRBJ1-5): EPEVTQTPSHQVTQMGQEVILRCVPISNHLYFYWYRQILGQKVEFLVSFYNNEISEKSEIFDDQFSVERPDGSNFTLKIRSTKLEDSAMYFCASSAGQPQHFGDGTRLSIL.

This clone occurred once. This chain joins TRBV4-1 and TRBJ2-1, with TRBD1 matching 8 bases. V lost 0 bases to trimming and J lost 8 bases; unmatched junction nucleotides: 6. This CDR3 region has 15 residues. Germline loops: CDR1 MGHRA, CDR2 YSYEKL. This chain's CDR3 is CASSQDPRGPDEQFF. In DNA, the CDR3 is TGCGCCAGCAGCCAAGATCCCAGGGGGCCGGATGAGCAGTTCTTC.

The chain combines TRBV19 with TRBJ2-1; 11 nucleotides agree with TRBD1. This CDR3 is built from 17 residues. With 0 bases clipped from V and 6 bases from J, the junction kept 7 bases outside the gene matches. CDR1 and CDR2 (germline): LNHDA, SQIVND (reference sequence). CDR3 in amino acids: CASSIDPGTGGFNEQFF. The CDR3 nucleotides read TGTGCCAGTAGTATAGATCCGGGGACAGGGGGTTTCAATGAGCAGTTCTTC. The full variable domain, in which reference TRBV19 and TRBJ2-1 provide the parts outside the CDR3, is DGGITQSPKYLFRKEGQNVTLSCEQNLNHDAMYWYRQDPGQGLRLIYYSQIVNDFQKGDIAEGYSVSREKKESFPLTVTSAQKNPTAFYLCASSIDPGTGGFNEQFFGPGTRLTVL.

V gene TRBV5-6 combines with J gene TRBJ1-5; D is uncertain. The length of the CDR3 is 13 residues. The V end lost 3 bases, the J end lost 6 bases, and 10 bases lay between the germline ends. Germline V CDR1 and CDR2: SGHDT, YYEEEE. The CDR3 DNA sequence: TGTGCCAGCAGCTCGGGCGGGAGTCAGCCCCAGCATTTT. Protein sequence: CASSSGGSQPQHF.

V usage is TRBV5-6 and J usage is TRBJ1-2; D call uncertain. There are 16 residues in the CDR3. The germline gives CDR1 SGHDT, CDR2 YYEEEE. V was cut by 5 bases and J by 1 base, with 18 bases left in between. CDR3 coding DNA: TGTGCCAGCAGTTGGTCCCCAGAGGCCTTTAACTATGGCTACACCTTC. It is translated as CASSWSPEAFNYGYTF.

The genes are TRBV4-1 and TRBJ2-5; a weak D match, TRBD2 (6 bases). The end of the DNA is better explained by TRBJ2-7, so the J call may be wrong. The CDR3 loop spans 15 amino acids. Looked up from germline, CDR1 is MGHRA and CDR2 is YSYEKL. CDR3 loop: CASSQTGTGPYEQYF. The DNA for the CDR3 is TGCGCCAGCAGCCAAACCGGGACTGGCCCCTACGAGCAGTACTTC.

The rearrangement joins TRBV6-1 to TRBJ2-7; TRBD2 might be the D (5 bases). The CDR3 extends over 11 amino acids. V was trimmed by 4 bases and J by 9 bases, leaving 10 bases between them. In germline, CDR1 is MNHNS, CDR2 SASEGT. The CDR3 nucleotides are TGTGCCAGCAGTGGGGAGCACGGGCAGTACTTC. This encodes CASSGEHGQYF.

The rearrangement joins TRBV27 to TRBJ1-6; D might be TRBD1 (6 bases). This CDR3 has 15 amino acids. CDR1 MNHEY and CDR2 SMNVEV come from the germline V gene (reference sequence). Deletions cut 5 bases from V and 6 bases from J, with 14 bases between. CDR3 sequence: CASSGGRTLNSPLHF. DNA for the CDR3: TGTGCCAGCAGTGGGGGGCGCACCCTTAATTCACCCCTCCACTTT.

A few counts support this clone. The chain couples TRBV5-1 to TRBJ1-6, with a possible D match to TRBD1 (5 bases). Germline V gene data show CDR1 as SGHRS and CDR2 as YFSETQ. V shed 0 bases and J shed 8 bases, with 9 bases lying between them. The CDR3 extends over 14 amino acids. As DNA, the CDR3 is TGCGCCAGCAGCTTGGAGGCCAGGGATTCACCCCTCCACTTT. Translation gives CASSLEARDSPLHF.